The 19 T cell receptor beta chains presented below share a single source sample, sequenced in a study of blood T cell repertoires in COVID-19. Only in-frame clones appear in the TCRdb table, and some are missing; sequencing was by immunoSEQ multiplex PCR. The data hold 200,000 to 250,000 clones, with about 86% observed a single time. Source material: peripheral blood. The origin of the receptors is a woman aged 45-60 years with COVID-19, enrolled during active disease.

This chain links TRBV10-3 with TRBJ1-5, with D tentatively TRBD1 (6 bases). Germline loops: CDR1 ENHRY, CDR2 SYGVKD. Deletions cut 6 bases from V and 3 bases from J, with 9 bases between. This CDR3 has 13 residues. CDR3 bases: TGTGCCATCAGGAAGGGGGTCAATCAGCCCCAGCATTTT. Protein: CAIRKGVNQPQHF.

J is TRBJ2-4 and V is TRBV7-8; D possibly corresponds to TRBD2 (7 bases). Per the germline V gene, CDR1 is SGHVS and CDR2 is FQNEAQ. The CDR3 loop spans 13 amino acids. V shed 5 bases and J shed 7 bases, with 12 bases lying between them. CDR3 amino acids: CASSVGGGNIQYF. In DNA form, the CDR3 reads TGTGCCAGCAGCGTAGGGGGAGGGAACATTCAGTACTTC.

The CDR3 bases are TGTGCCAGTAGTTACCGGGACAGTTATTATCAGCCCCAGCATTTT. Protein product: CASSYRDSYYQPQHF. The chain joins TRBV19 to TRBJ1-5; 7 bases agree with TRBD1. This CDR3 is 15 amino acids long. Germline V gene sequence: CDR1 LNHDA, CDR2 SQIVND (reference sequence). V lost 5 bases to trimming and J lost 5 bases; unmatched junction nucleotides: 9.

The CDR3 loop reads CASGLGGLAGVYNEQFF. CDR3 coding DNA: TGTGCTAGTGGTCTCGGGGGACTAGCGGGGGTGTACAATGAGCAGTTCTTC. The chain carries TRBV12-5 and TRBJ2-1; 14 bases are shared with TRBD2. The CDR3 consists of 17 residues. The germline CDR1 and CDR2 sequences are LGHNT and FRNRAP. The J segment lost 4 bases and the V segment lost 5 bases, leaving 7 bases of the junction unmatched.

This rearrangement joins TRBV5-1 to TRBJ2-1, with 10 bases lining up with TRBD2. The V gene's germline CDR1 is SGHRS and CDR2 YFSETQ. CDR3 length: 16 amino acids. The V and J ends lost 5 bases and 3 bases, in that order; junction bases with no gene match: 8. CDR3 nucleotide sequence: TGCGCCAGCAGTCTTAAATTAGCGGGGGGCTACAATGAGCAGTTCTTC. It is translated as CASSLKLAGGYNEQFF. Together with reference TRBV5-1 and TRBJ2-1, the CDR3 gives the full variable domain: KAGVTQTPRYLIKTRGQQVTLSCSPISGHRSVSWYQQTPGQGLQFLFEYFSETQRNKGNFPGRFSGRQFSNSRSEMNVSTLELGDSALYLCASSLKLAGGYNEQFFGPGTRLTVL.

Here the CDR3 DNA reads TGTGCCAGTAGTCTCTGGGGCCGCTCCTACGAGCAGTACTTC. As protein: CASSLWGRSYEQYF. This chain uses TRBV19 with TRBJ2-7; tentatively, D is TRBD1 (5 bases). The CDR3 is 14 amino acids. CDR1 and CDR2 from the germline V gene are LNHDA and SQIVND (reference sequence). V was trimmed by 5 bases and J by 0 bases, leaving 11 bases between them.

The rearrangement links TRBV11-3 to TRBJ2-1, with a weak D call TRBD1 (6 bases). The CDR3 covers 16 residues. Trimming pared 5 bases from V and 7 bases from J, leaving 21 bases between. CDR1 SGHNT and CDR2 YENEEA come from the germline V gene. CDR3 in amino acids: CASSIQGLPPSNEQFF. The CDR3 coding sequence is TGTGCCAGCAGCATCCAGGGGCTACCCCCGAGTAATGAGCAGTTCTTC.

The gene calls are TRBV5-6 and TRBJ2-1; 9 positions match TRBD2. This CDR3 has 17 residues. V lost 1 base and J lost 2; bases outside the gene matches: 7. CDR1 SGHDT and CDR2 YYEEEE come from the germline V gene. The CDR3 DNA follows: TGTGCCAGCAGCTTGTATAGCGGGGGCCCCCCCTACAATGAGCAGTTCTTC. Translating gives CASSLYSGGPPYNEQFF.

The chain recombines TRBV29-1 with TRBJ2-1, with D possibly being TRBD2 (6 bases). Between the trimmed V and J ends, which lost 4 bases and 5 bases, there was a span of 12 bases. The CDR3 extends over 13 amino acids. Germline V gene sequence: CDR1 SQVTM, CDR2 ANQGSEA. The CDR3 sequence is CSVGRTTNNEQFF. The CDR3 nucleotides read TGCAGCGTTGGAAGGACTACCAACAATGAGCAGTTCTTC.

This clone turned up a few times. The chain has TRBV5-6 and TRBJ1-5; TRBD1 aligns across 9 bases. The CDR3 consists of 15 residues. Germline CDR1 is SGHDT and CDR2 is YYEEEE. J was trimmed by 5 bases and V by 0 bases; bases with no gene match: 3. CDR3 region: CASSLGDREDQPQHF. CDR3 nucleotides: TGTGCCAGCAGCTTGGGGGACAGGGAGGATCAGCCCCAGCATTTT.

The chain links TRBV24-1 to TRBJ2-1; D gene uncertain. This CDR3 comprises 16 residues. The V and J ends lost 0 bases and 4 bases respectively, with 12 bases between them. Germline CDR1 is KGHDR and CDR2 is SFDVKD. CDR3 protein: CATSDLDGSEYNEQFF. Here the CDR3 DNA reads TGTGCCACCAGTGATTTGGACGGTTCGGAGTACAATGAGCAGTTCTTC.

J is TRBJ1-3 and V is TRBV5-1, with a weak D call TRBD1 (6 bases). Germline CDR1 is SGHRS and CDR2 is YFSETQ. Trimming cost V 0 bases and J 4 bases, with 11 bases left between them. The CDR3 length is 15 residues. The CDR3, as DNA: TGCGCCAGCAGCTTGGGGGCAGGGGTCGGAAACACCATATATTTT. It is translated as CASSLGAGVGNTIYF.

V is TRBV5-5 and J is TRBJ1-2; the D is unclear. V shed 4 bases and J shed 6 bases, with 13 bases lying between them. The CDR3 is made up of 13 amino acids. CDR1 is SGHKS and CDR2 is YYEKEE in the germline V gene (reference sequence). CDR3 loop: CASSPGSLDGYTF. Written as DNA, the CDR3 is TGTGCCAGCAGCCCCGGGTCCCTCGATGGCTACACCTTC.

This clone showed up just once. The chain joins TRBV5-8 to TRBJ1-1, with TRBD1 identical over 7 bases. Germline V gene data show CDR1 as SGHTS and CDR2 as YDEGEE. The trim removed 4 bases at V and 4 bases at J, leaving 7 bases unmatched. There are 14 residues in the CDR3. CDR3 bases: TGTGCCAGCAGCCCGCGACAGGGAATCACTGAAGCTTTCTTT. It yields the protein CASSPRQGITEAFF.

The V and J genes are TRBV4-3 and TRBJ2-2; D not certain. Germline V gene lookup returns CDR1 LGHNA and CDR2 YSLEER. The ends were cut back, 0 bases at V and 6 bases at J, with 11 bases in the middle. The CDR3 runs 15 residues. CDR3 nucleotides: TGCGCCAGCAGCCAAGACCCAGGATATCCCGGGGAGCTGTTTTTT. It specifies CASSQDPGYPGELFF.

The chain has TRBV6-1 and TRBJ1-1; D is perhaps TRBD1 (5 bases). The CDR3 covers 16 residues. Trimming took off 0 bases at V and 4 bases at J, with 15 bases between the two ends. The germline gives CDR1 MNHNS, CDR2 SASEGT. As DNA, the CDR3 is TGTGCCAGCAGTGAAGCAGGGGTGTGGGTCGGCACTGAAGCTTTCTTT. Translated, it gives CASSEAGVWVGTEAFF.

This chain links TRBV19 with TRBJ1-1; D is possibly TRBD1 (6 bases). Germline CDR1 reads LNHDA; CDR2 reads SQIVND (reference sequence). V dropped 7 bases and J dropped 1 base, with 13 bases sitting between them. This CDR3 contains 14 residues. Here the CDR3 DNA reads TGTGCCAGTAAATTGGACAGTTCGAACACTGAAGCTTTCTTT. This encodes CASKLDSSNTEAFF.

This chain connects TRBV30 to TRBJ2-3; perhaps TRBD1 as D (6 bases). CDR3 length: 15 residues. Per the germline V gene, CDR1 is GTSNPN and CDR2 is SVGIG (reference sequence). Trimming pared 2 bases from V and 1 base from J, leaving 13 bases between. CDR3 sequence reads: CAWSRTDGRTDTQYF. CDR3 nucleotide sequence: TGTGCCTGGAGTAGGACAGACGGCCGCACAGATACGCAGTATTTT. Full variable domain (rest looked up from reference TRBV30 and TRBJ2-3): SQTIHQWPATLVQPVGSPLSLECTVEGTSNPNLYWYRQAAGRGLQLLFYSVGIGQISSEVPQNLSASRPQDRQFILSSKKLLLSDSGFYLCAWSRTDGRTDTQYFGPGTRLTVL.

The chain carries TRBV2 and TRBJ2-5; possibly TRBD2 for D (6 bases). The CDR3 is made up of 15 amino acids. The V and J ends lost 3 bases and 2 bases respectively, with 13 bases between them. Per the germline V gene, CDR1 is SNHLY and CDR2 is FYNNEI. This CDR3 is CASSEWAGTQETQYF. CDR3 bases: TGTGCCAGCAGTGAGTGGGCAGGGACTCAAGAGACCCAGTACTTC.